The rows below give T cell receptor beta chains drawn from one sample of a study of immune evolution from preneoplasia to lung adenocarcinoma. The repertoire was sequenced with immunoSEQ multiplex PCR; TCRdb's copy has only in-frame clones and lacks some. This sample has 9,000 to 13,000 clones; about 80% occur once, and the top ten carry around 5%. The material sequenced was FFPE minimally invasive lung adenocarcinoma tissue. All receptors derive from a person aged 70 to 85 with lung adenocarcinoma. Both conserved end residues are part of each CDR3. A D gene is named only where the DNA matches it firmly. Only some rows state a clone size, as once, few, many or a class for expanded clones.

clone size: NA; D gene: NA; V gene: TRBV6-5; J gene: TRBJ2-7; CDR3 length: 12; CDR3 DNA: TGTGCCAGCAGTTCTCACACCTACGAGCAGTACTTC; CDR3 protein: CASSSHTYEQYF
clone size: NA; D gene: NA; V gene: TRBV7-8; J gene: TRBJ2-2; CDR3 length: 12; CDR3 DNA: TGTGCCAGCAGCGCAAGTACCGGGGAGCTGTTTTTT; CDR3 protein: CASSASTGELFF
clone size: NA; D gene: NA; V gene: TRBV9; J gene: TRBJ2-1; CDR3 length: 15; CDR3 DNA: TGTGCCAGCAGCGTATCGTCCGGGGCCTACAATGAGCAGTTCTTC; CDR3 protein: CASSVSSGAYNEQFF
clone size: NA; D gene: TRBD2; V gene: TRBV9; J gene: TRBJ2-2; CDR3 length: 15; CDR3 DNA: TGTGCCAGCAGCCCTTTGGGGACTAGCGGGATGGAGCTGTTTTTT; CDR3 protein: CASSPLGTSGMELFF
clone size: NA; D gene: NA; V gene: TRBV15; J gene: TRBJ1-6; CDR3 length: 14; CDR3 DNA: TGTGCCACCAGCCGCATACGGGACGGGGTACCCCTCCACTTT; CDR3 protein: CATSRIRDGVPLHF
clone size: NA; D gene: NA; V gene: TRBV7-9; J gene: TRBJ2-2; CDR3 length: 17; CDR3 DNA: TGTGCCAGCAGCTTAGGTTTAGCTAGCGCGAACACCGGGGAGCTGTTTTTT; CDR3 protein: CASSLGLASANTGELFF
clone size: NA; D gene: NA; V gene: TRBV30; J gene: TRBJ1-3; CDR3 length: 17; CDR3 DNA: TGTGCCTGGAGTGTACCTTTCAGGGTAGGCTCTGGAAACACCATATATTTT; CDR3 protein: CAWSVPFRVGSGNTIYF
clone size: NA; D gene: TRBD2; V gene: TRBV5-1; J gene: TRBJ2-5; CDR3 length: 16; CDR3 DNA: TGCGCCAGCAGCCTAGAGGGACTAGGGGGGAGAGAGACCCAGTACTTC; CDR3 protein: CASSLEGLGGRETQYF
clone size: NA; D gene: NA; V gene: TRBV6-5; J gene: TRBJ1-1; CDR3 length: 14; CDR3 DNA: TGTACCAGCAGTCTCCTCGGTCTGGGCACTGAAGCTTTCTTT; CDR3 protein: CTSSLLGLGTEAFF
clone size: NA; D gene: NA; V gene: TRBV10-3; J gene: TRBJ2-5; CDR3 length: 14; CDR3 DNA: TGTGCCATCAGTGAGGGGTGGGAGGAGGAGACCCAGTACTTC; CDR3 protein: CAISEGWEEETQYF
clone size: NA; D gene: TRBD1; V gene: TRBV30; J gene: TRBJ1-5; CDR3 length: 15; CDR3 DNA: TGTGCCTGGAGTGTAGGTGGGACAGGGTATCAGCCCCAGCATTTT; CDR3 protein: CAWSVGGTGYQPQHF
clone size: NA; D gene: NA; V gene: TRBV11-2; J gene: TRBJ2-3; CDR3 length: 13; CDR3 DNA: TGTGCCAGCAGCTTAGATCGACAGTCCATGTGGTATTTT; CDR3 protein: CASSLDRQSMWYF
clone size: NA; D gene: TRBD2; V gene: TRBV6-1; J gene: TRBJ2-1; CDR3 length: 16; CDR3 DNA: TGTGCCAGCAGTGAAGCGCATAGCGGGACCTACAATGAGCAGTTCTTC; CDR3 protein: CASSEAHSGTYNEQFF
clone size: NA; D gene: NA; V gene: TRBV29-1; J gene: TRBJ1-1; CDR3 length: 14; CDR3 DNA: TGCAGCGTTGAAGCTATGCAGGCTTTTAAACAAGCTTTCTTT; CDR3 protein: CSVEAMQAFKQAFF
clone size: NA; D gene: NA; V gene: TRBV5-8; J gene: TRBJ2-7; CDR3 length: 11; CDR3 DNA: TGTGCCAGCAGCTATTTCTACGAGCAGTACTTC; CDR3 protein: CASSYFYEQYF
clone size: NA; D gene: NA; V gene: TRBV7-2; J gene: TRBJ1-5; CDR3 length: 15; CDR3 DNA: TGTGCCAGCAGCTCGACAGGACAAGGCAATCAGCCCCAGCATTTT; CDR3 protein: CASSSTGQGNQPQHF
clone size: once; D gene: NA; V gene: TRBV28; J gene: TRBJ1-5; CDR3 length: 16; CDR3 DNA: TGTGCCAGCAGTTTTCTCCGGGCCCAAAGCAATCAGCCCCAGCATTTT; CDR3 protein: CASSFLRAQSNQPQHF
clone size: few; D gene: NA; V gene: TRBV19; J gene: TRBJ2-7; CDR3 length: 14; CDR3 DNA: TGTGCCAGTAGCCCTGGGGTCCGCTCCTACGAGCAGTACTTC; CDR3 protein: CASSPGVRSYEQYF
clone size: NA; D gene: NA; V gene: TRBV18; J gene: TRBJ2-3; CDR3 length: 12; CDR3 DNA: TGTGCCAGCTCTCGATACACAGATACGCAGTATTTT; CDR3 protein: CASSRYTDTQYF
clone size: once; D gene: TRBD1; V gene: TRBV14; J gene: TRBJ2-1; CDR3 length: 14; CDR3 DNA: TGTGCCAGCAGCCAGAAACTGACAGGGAATGAGCAGTTCTTC; CDR3 protein: CASSQKLTGNEQFF
clone size: once; D gene: NA; V gene: TRBV30; J gene: TRBJ2-1; CDR3 length: 12; CDR3 DNA: TGTGCCTGGAGTTTAACTCGGGTTGAGCAGTTCTTC; CDR3 protein: CAWSLTRVEQFF
clone size: few; D gene: NA; V gene: TRBV30; J gene: TRBJ1-2; CDR3 length: 12; CDR3 DNA: TGTGCCTGGGGAGCAGGGCTCGGTGGCTACACCTTC; CDR3 protein: CAWGAGLGGYTF
clone size: NA; D gene: NA; V gene: TRBV5-1; J gene: TRBJ2-7; CDR3 length: 14; CDR3 DNA: TGCGCCAGCAGCTTGACGACTAGTATGAGGGAGCAGTACTTC; CDR3 protein: CASSLTTSMREQYF
clone size: few; D gene: NA; V gene: TRBV18; J gene: TRBJ1-1; CDR3 length: 15; CDR3 DNA: TGTGCCAGCTCACAGGGACGGGGGGCGAACACTGAAGCTTTCTTT; CDR3 protein: CASSQGRGANTEAFF
clone size: NA; D gene: NA; V gene: TRBV7-6; J gene: TRBJ1-5; CDR3 length: 14; CDR3 DNA: TGTGCCAGCAGCAGGGATGTTGGCAATCAGCCCCAGCATTTT; CDR3 protein: CASSRDVGNQPQHF
clone size: few; D gene: TRBD2; V gene: TRBV6-5; J gene: TRBJ2-2; CDR3 length: 15; CDR3 DNA: TGTGCCAGCAGGCTAGCGGGAGGGAACACCGGGGAGCTGTTTTTT; CDR3 protein: CASRLAGGNTGELFF
clone size: NA; D gene: TRBD1; V gene: TRBV10-1; J gene: TRBJ1-5; CDR3 length: 18; CDR3 DNA: TGCGCCAGGAACCCCCCGGGACAGGGATTGAATAGCAATCAGCCCCAGCATTTT; CDR3 protein: CARNPPGQGLNSNQPQHF
clone size: NA; D gene: TRBD2; V gene: TRBV29-1; J gene: TRBJ2-7; CDR3 length: 15; CDR3 DNA: TGCAGCGTTGTGCATAGCGGGTTTGCTTCCTACGAGCAGTACTTC; CDR3 protein: CSVVHSGFASYEQYF
clone size: NA; D gene: NA; V gene: TRBV19; J gene: TRBJ1-1; CDR3 length: 12; CDR3 DNA: TGTGCCAGCAGGTACGGGAACACTGAAGCTTTCTTT; CDR3 protein: CASRYGNTEAFF
clone size: NA; D gene: TRBD1; V gene: TRBV19; J gene: TRBJ1-1; CDR3 length: 14; CDR3 DNA: TGTGCCAGTAGTCCCTCTCACAGGGGCACTGAAGCTTTCTTT; CDR3 protein: CASSPSHRGTEAFF
clone size: NA; D gene: NA; V gene: TRBV19; J gene: TRBJ2-5; CDR3 length: 12; CDR3 DNA: TGTGCCAGTAGTGCGGGACTGCAGACCCAGTACTTC; CDR3 protein: CASSAGLQTQYF
clone size: NA; D gene: NA; V gene: TRBV16; J gene: TRBJ2-7; CDR3 length: 14; CDR3 DNA: TGTGCCAGCAGCCAACCCATTCCCCCCTACGAGCAGTACTTC; CDR3 protein: CASSQPIPPYEQYF
clone size: NA; D gene: TRBD1; V gene: TRBV28; J gene: TRBJ2-7; CDR3 length: 16; CDR3 DNA: TGTGCCAGCAGACCGCCAACCGGGACAGTCTCCTACGAGCAGTACTTC; CDR3 protein: CASRPPTGTVSYEQYF
clone size: NA; D gene: NA; V gene: TRBV2; J gene: TRBJ1-4; CDR3 length: 15; CDR3 DNA: TGTGCCAGCAGTGAATACTTGGGAAATAATGAAAAACTGTTTTTT; CDR3 protein: CASSEYLGNNEKLFF
clone size: NA; D gene: NA; V gene: TRBV18; J gene: TRBJ2-2; CDR3 length: 15; CDR3 DNA: TGTGCCAGCTCACGGACTGCGGAGAACACCGGGGAGCTGTTTTTT; CDR3 protein: CASSRTAENTGELFF
clone size: once; D gene: NA; V gene: TRBV9; J gene: TRBJ2-7; CDR3 length: 15; CDR3 DNA: TGTGCCAGCAGCCCGACCTTACAGAGTGGCTACGAGCAGTACTTC; CDR3 protein: CASSPTLQSGYEQYF
clone size: NA; D gene: TRBD1; V gene: TRBV6-1; J gene: TRBJ2-7; CDR3 length: 15; CDR3 DNA: TGTGCCAGCAGACCCGGACAGGGGGCACTTCTCGAGCAGTACTTC; CDR3 protein: CASRPGQGALLEQYF
clone size: NA; D gene: TRBD1; V gene: TRBV15; J gene: TRBJ2-7; CDR3 length: 15; CDR3 DNA: TGTGCCACCAGCAGAGATAGGGGGCCGCACTACGAGCAGTACTTC; CDR3 protein: CATSRDRGPHYEQYF